The 22 T cell receptor beta chains in this list originate from one sample, sequenced in a study of cytomegalovirus exposure and HLA in healthy donors (TCRdb year 2017). The library was generated by the immunoSEQ multiplex PCR assay. The source is immuneACCESS, and TCRdb retained only in-frame sequences with V and J called. Part of the clones is not carried over; for the studies checked, unresolved V genes explain less than half of this, and the remainder is unexplained. The sample table shows about 110,000 clones, and approximately 95% are seen once. The ten largest account for approximately 0.67% of the sample. Sequencing was done on a sample of PBMCs. The receptors were sampled from a young woman in good health and CMV-seronegative.

The chain recombines TRBV29-1 with TRBJ1-5; TRBD1 aligns across 9 bases. This CDR3 spans 15 amino acids. The germline CDR1 and CDR2 sequences are SQVTM and ANQGSEA. J gave up 4 bases and V 4 bases, and 8 bases lay outside the gene matches. Here the CDR3 DNA reads TGCAGCGTTGGTTTTTCGACAGGGGGGAATCAGCCCCAGCATTTT. This codes for CSVGFSTGGNQPQHF.

This sequence joins TRBV15 and TRBJ2-2, with D perhaps TRBD2 (6 bases). The length of the CDR3 is 15 residues. Trimming left V 3 bases short and J 4 bases short, with 12 bases between. CDR1 is LNHNV and CDR2 is YYDKDF in the germline V gene (reference sequence). CDR3 sequence: CATSSPRGGTGELFF. Here the CDR3 DNA reads TGTGCCACCAGCAGTCCCCGGGGAGGCACCGGGGAGCTGTTTTTT. The variable domain in full, with the rest retrieved from reference TRBV15 and TRBJ2-2, is DAMVIQNPRYQVTQFGKPVTLSCSQTLNHNVMYWYQQKSSQAPKLLFHYYDKDFNNEADTPDNFQSRRPNTSFCFLDIRSPGLGDTAMYLCATSSPRGGTGELFFGEGSRLTVL.

This clone was counted a single time. The gene calls are TRBV18 and TRBJ2-6; D remains ambiguous. Germline V CDR1 and CDR2: KGHSH, LQKENI. The V and J ends lost 3 bases and 0 bases respectively, with 3 bases between them. CDR3 size: 14 residues. CDR3 region: CASSPNSGANVLTF. As DNA, the CDR3 is TGTGCCAGCTCACCCAACTCTGGGGCCAACGTCCTGACTTTC.

The rearrangement links TRBV4-2 to TRBJ1-5; 11 nucleotides line up with TRBD1. V lost 1 base and J lost 9; bases outside the gene matches: 8. CDR1 is LGHNA and CDR2 is YNFKEQ in the germline V gene. The CDR3 extends over 16 amino acids. The CDR3 sequence is CASSQVGTGGIRPQHF. The CDR3 DNA is TGTGCCAGCAGCCAAGTCGGGACAGGGGGGATCCGGCCCCAGCATTTT.

This chain connects TRBV11-1 to TRBJ2-3, with a tentative D call TRBD1 (6 bases). Deletions cut 2 bases from V and 1 base from J, with 13 bases between. The CDR3 is 16 amino acids. Germline assignment: CDR1 SGHAT and CDR2 FQDESV (reference sequence). The CDR3 region has the DNA TGTGCCAGCAGCTTACAGGGGTTACTTGGCACAGATACGCAGTATTTT. This codes for CASSLQGLLGTDTQYF. The variable domain in full, with the rest retrieved from reference TRBV11-1 and TRBJ2-3, is EAEVAQSPRYKITEKSQAVAFWCDPISGHATLYWYRQILGQGPELLVQFQDESVVDDSQLPKDRFSAERLKGVDSTLKIQPAELGDSAMYLCASSLQGLLGTDTQYFGPGTRLTVL.

The V and J genes are TRBV19 and TRBJ1-2; D remains unclear. The CDR3 totals 13 residues. Per the germline V gene, CDR1 is LNHDA and CDR2 is SQIVND (reference sequence). Trimming took 7 bases from V and 5 from J, leaving 14 bases between them. CDR3 residues: CASMEALGYGYTF. The CDR3 region has the DNA TGTGCCAGTATGGAGGCCCTTGGGTATGGCTACACCTTC.

The chain links TRBV7-9 to TRBJ2-7; TRBD1 is a possible D gene (6 bases). CDR3 length: 12 amino acids. Germline CDR1 SEHNR, CDR2 FQNEAQ (reference sequence). Trimming removed 0 bases from V and 9 bases from J, with 9 bases in between. CDR3 DNA: TGTGCCAGCAGCTTAGCTGGGGGCGGGCAGTACTTC. Translation: CASSLAGGGQYF.

The rearrangement joins TRBV5-1 to TRBJ2-3; D uncertain. V lost 0 bases and J 0 bases, leaving 5 bases between the germline ends. Germline V gene sequence: CDR1 SGHRS, CDR2 YFSETQ. The length of the CDR3 is 14 residues. The CDR3 nucleotides read TGCGCCAGCAGCTTGGAGCCAAGCACAGATACGCAGTATTTT. It yields the protein CASSLEPSTDTQYF.

This clone was seen more than once but under ten times. The rearrangement joins TRBV7-6 to TRBJ2-1; 11 positions agree with TRBD2. Germline CDR1 is SGHVS and CDR2 is FNYEAQ. There are 15 residues in the CDR3. The V segment lost 5 bases and the J segment 7 bases; nucleotides outside the gene matches: 7. CDR3 residues: CASSVSGGAGNEQFF. The CDR3 bases are TGTGCCAGCAGCGTTAGCGGGGGGGCCGGAAATGAGCAGTTCTTC.

The rearrangement links TRBV7-3 to TRBJ2-3; D might be TRBD2 (7 bases). The CDR3 runs 19 residues. Germline CDR1 reads SGHTA; CDR2 reads FQGTGA. V was shortened by 1 base and J by 0 bases, with 20 bases between the two germline ends. The CDR3 loop is CASSLKGGDLYPSTDTQYF. The DNA for the CDR3 is TGTGCCAGCAGCTTAAAAGGGGGGGACCTCTATCCTAGCACAGATACGCAGTATTTT.

CDR3 coding DNA: TGTGCCAGCAGCCTCCTGGGGACAGGGCGCACCGGGGAGCTGTTTTTT. Encoded protein: CASSLLGTGRTGELFF. The genes are TRBV7-6 and TRBJ2-2, with TRBD1 matching 9 bases. The J segment lost 4 bases and the V segment lost 5 bases, leaving 8 bases of the junction unmatched. There are 16 residues in the CDR3. Germline V gene data show CDR1 as SGHVS and CDR2 as FNYEAQ.

This clone was recorded a few times. The chain joins TRBV5-1 to TRBJ2-7, with TRBD1 matching over 9 bases. Germline CDR1 and CDR2: SGHRS and YFSETQ. This CDR3 spans 14 amino acids. The V and J ends lost 5 bases and 4 bases, in that order; junction bases with no gene match: 7. CDR3: CASSSGTGRYEQYF. CDR3 bases: TGCGCCAGCAGTTCCGGGACAGGGAGATACGAGCAGTACTTC. The whole variable domain, remainder taken from reference TRBV5-1 and TRBJ2-7, is KAGVTQTPRYLIKTRGQQVTLSCSPISGHRSVSWYQQTPGQGLQFLFEYFSETQRNKGNFPGRFSGRQFSNSRSEMNVSTLELGDSALYLCASSSGTGRYEQYFGPGTRLTVT.

This sequence joins TRBV5-5 and TRBJ2-2; 10 bases are shared with TRBD1. CDR3 length: 15 residues. The V gene's germline CDR1 is SGHKS and CDR2 YYEKEE (reference sequence). Germline trimming cut 1 base from V and 5 bases from J; bases unmatched to any gene: 2. CDR3 nucleotide sequence: TGTGCCAGCAGCTTGAGACAGGGGGCGACCGGGGAGCTGTTTTTT. Encoded protein: CASSLRQGATGELFF.

The chain joins TRBV18 to TRBJ2-3; 7 nucleotides line up with TRBD1. V gave up 3 bases and J gave up 2 bases; unmatched junction bases: 5. Germline assignment: CDR1 KGHSH and CDR2 LQKENI. The CDR3 has 15 residues. CDR3 coding DNA: TGTGCCAGCTCACCCCGGGACAGCCCCACAGATACGCAGTATTTT. Residues: CASSPRDSPTDTQYF.

The CDR3 loop is CASSRTGDTGELFF. The CDR3 DNA is TGTGCCAGCAGCCGAACAGGGGACACCGGGGAGCTGTTTTTT. The gene calls are TRBV7-3 and TRBJ2-2; 7 bases align to TRBD1. CDR1 is SGHTA and CDR2 is FQGTGA in the germline V gene. Trimming cost V 5 bases and J 3 bases; bases outside gene matches: 3. The CDR3 spans 14 residues.

The rearrangement uses TRBV14 and TRBJ1-6, with TRBD1 matching 7 bases. The germline V gene encodes CDR1 SGHDN and CDR2 FVKESK. CDR3 size: 16 residues. V lost 4 bases, J lost 7 bases, and 10 bases stayed unmatched. This CDR3 is CASSRIGQAENSPLHF. The CDR3 DNA follows: TGTGCCAGCAGCCGAATCGGACAGGCAGAGAATTCACCCCTCCACTTT.

V usage is TRBV27 and J usage is TRBJ2-7; 7 bases line up with TRBD2. The CDR3 has 14 amino acids. The V segment lost 6 bases and the J segment 4 bases; nucleotides outside the gene matches: 9. Germline CDR1 and CDR2: MNHEY and SMNVEV (reference sequence). Here the CDR3 DNA reads TGTGCCAGCAGACGCGGGGGAGGCTTTTACGAGCAGTACTTC. Amino acid sequence: CASRRGGGFYEQYF.

V and J are TRBV28 and TRBJ1-2; 8 nucleotides match TRBD1. V lost 5 bases to trimming and J lost 4 bases; unmatched junction nucleotides: 3. The CDR3 extends over 13 amino acids. Germline CDR1 is MDHEN and CDR2 is SYDVKM. CDR3 sequence: CASSPGGGYGYTF. In DNA, the CDR3 is TGTGCCAGCAGTCCAGGGGGCGGCTATGGCTACACCTTC.

This sequence joins TRBV2 and TRBJ1-2, with 7 bases identical to TRBD1. The length of the CDR3 is 14 residues. V lost 2 bases, J lost 8 bases, and 8 bases stayed unmatched. Germline V CDR1 and CDR2: SNHLY, FYNNEI. The CDR3 is CASSEFGTASGYTF. CDR3 sequence (DNA): TGTGCCAGCAGTGAATTTGGGACAGCATCGGGCTACACCTTC.

Of note for this clone: Distinct nucleotide sequences in the sample also encode this CDR3. The chain combines TRBV5-1 with TRBJ2-1; tentatively, D is TRBD2 (5 bases). V dropped 0 bases and J dropped 0 bases, with 10 bases sitting between them. The CDR3 spans 16 residues. CDR1 SGHRS and CDR2 YFSETQ come from the germline V gene. CDR3 in amino acids: CASSLVAGSSYNEQFF. The CDR3 DNA reads TGCGCCAGCAGCTTGGTGGCGGGCAGCTCCTACAATGAGCAGTTCTTC.

The chain joins TRBV27 to TRBJ2-1, with D possibly being TRBD1 (6 bases). The CDR3 contains 15 residues. CDR1 is MNHEY, CDR2 SMNVEV, per germline (reference sequence). Trimming pared 6 bases from V and 8 bases from J, leaving 20 bases between. DNA of the CDR3: TGTGCCAGCAGACCTCGGGACATCCCCCTCCATGAGCAGTTCTTC. It codes for CASRPRDIPLHEQFF.

V and J are TRBV4-3 and TRBJ2-7; D ambiguous. CDR3 size: 14 residues. V was clipped by 0 bases and J by 3 bases, with 9 bases between them. Germline CDR1 LGHNA, CDR2 YSLEER. DNA of the CDR3: TGCGCCAGCAGCCAAGATGTCAGATACTACGAGCAGTACTTC. Its translation is CASSQDVRYYEQYF.